This T cell receptor beta chain was profiled in a study of PD-1 blockade in classical Hodgkin lymphoma. Sequenced by immunoSEQ multiplex PCR; TCRdb stores in-frame clones only, minus some. The sample records approximately 90,000 clones, 85% to 95% being singletons. Every patient experienced relapse after autologous stem cell transplantation, and brentuximab vedotin exposure varied. Per germline, CDR1 GTSNPN and CDR2 SVGIG (reference sequence). V shed 4 bases and J 0 bases; nucleotides not matched to a gene: 11. The CDR3 totals 19 residues. Comment on this clone: Its antigen is not known.

Study findings and constraints: Complete responders possessed baseline diversity comparable to newly diagnosed patients. CD8+ TCR diversity did not rise significantly by C4D1, unlike CD4+. Newly diagnosed patients were said to have less baseline TCR diversity than healthy donors did.

The sequences come from peripheral blood mononuclear cells (PBMCs), collected before the second cycle of nivolumab. The clonotype was recovered from a human donor with classical Hodgkin lymphoma. This chain joins TRBV30 and TRBJ2-1; 14 nucleotides match TRBD2. The CDR3, as DNA: TGTGCCTGGACCTCACACGGGACTAGCGGGAGAAACTCCTACAATGAGCAGTTCTTC. Translating it yields CAWTSHGTSGRNSYNEQFF.